This T cell receptor beta chain stems from a study of long-term antiretroviral therapy in people with HIV. An immunoSEQ assay, version v3.0, was performed at survey level. Only in-frame clones appear in the TCRdb table, and some are missing; sequencing was by immunoSEQ multiplex PCR. Here the sample spans some 21,000 clones, 81% being singletons. This CDR3 is built from 13 residues. Trimming pared 5 bases from V and 2 bases from J, leaving 7 bases between. Looked up from germline, CDR1 is SGHTA and CDR2 is FQGNSA. The source was unsorted PBMCs, collected 0.1 years before starting antiretroviral therapy. The source is a man in his forties with HIV. The V gene is TRBV7-2, the J gene TRBJ1-5; no clear D. The CDR3 nucleotides are TGTGCCAGCAGCCCGGGCCGCAATCAGCCCCAGCATTTT. It yields the protein CASSPGRNQPQHF. The whole variable domain, remainder taken from reference TRBV7-2 and TRBJ1-5, is GAGVSQSPSNKVTEKGKDVELRCDPISGHTALYWYRQSLGQGLEFLIYFQGNSAPDKSGLPSDRFSAERTGGSVSTLTIQRTQQEDSAVYLCASSPGRNQPQHFGDGTRLSIL.